This T cell receptor (beta chain) was sequenced for a study of OX40 agonist ivuxolimab in advanced cancers. About the investigation overall: Ivuxolimab was a fully human IgG2 agonistic monoclonal antibody targeting the costimulatory receptor OX40 (CD134). Intravenous ivuxolimab was administered to patients every 2 weeks at six dose levels: 0.01, 0.1, 0.3, 1.5, 3 and 10 mg/kg. Of the approximately 54 dose-escalation patients, hepatocellular carcinoma was present in around 19, melanoma in approximately 15, renal cell carcinoma in 9 and head and neck cancer in 9. In the dose-escalation cohort, roughly 82% of patients were male, and the mean age was roughly 60 years with a range of roughly 20 to 80. Prior anti-PD-1, anti-PD-L1 or anti-CTLA-4 therapy was permitted, and checkpoint inhibitors had been received by about two fifths of dose-escalation patients. Partial responses occurred in three dose-escalation patients: two with cutaneous melanoma and one with hepatocellular carcinoma. Peripheral TCRbeta sequencing aimed to test whether ivuxolimab altered TCR sequence diversity and caused clonal T-cell expansion. The paper covers the monotherapy dose-escalation part of the phase I ivuxolimab trial, which included N of about 50 patients.

Turning to this clone: The clone's antigen remains unknown. Qualities for individual bases were not recorded, and no much larger clone is one base off.

Patients with a history of autoimmune disease or receiving systemic immunosuppression were excluded from the trial. Peripheral blood for TCR sequencing was drawn from every dose cohort at baseline, at cycle 4 day 1 and at cycle 7 day 1. The samples were taken from a phase I, first-in-human, multicenter, open-label dose-escalation trial of ivuxolimab. Adults with locally advanced or metastatic melanoma, renal cell carcinoma, hepatocellular carcinoma or head and neck squamous cell carcinoma were enrolled in the trial. Before TCR sequencing, CD4+ T cells and CD8+ T cells from peripheral blood were sorted into separate populations. To sequence the TCRbeta CDR3 region, genomic DNA was isolated from the sorted cells. The immunoSEQ Assay was used to sequence the TCRbeta CDR3 regions. In TCRdb, the immuneACCESS table is reduced to in-frame sequences with V and J assigned. These tables do not hold every clone; where another copy was compared, an unresolved V gene accounts for under half, and the others remain unexplained. Recorded for this sample are some 80,000 clones; around 87% of them occurred a single time. The top ten constitute less than 0.7% of the sample.

General findings and caveats noted by the study authors: After ivuxolimab, expanded clones were on average more numerous among CD8+ T cells than among CD4+ T cells. Clonal expansion of both CD4+ and CD8+ blood T cells was observed from baseline to week 6 at doses 0.1 to 3.0 mg/kg. Low levels of normalized T-cell clonal expansion were also shown by some nonresponding patients. In the 0.1-3.0 mg/kg groups, partial responders were among the patients with the lowest normalized peripheral clonal expansion, particularly in CD8+ T cells. Antigen specificity was not determined for the clonally expanded peripheral T cells.

Per the germline V gene (reference sequence), LNHNV is the CDR1 and YYDKDF is the CDR2. The CDR3 runs 17 residues from the cysteine to the phenylalanine. Solely the CDR3 DNA is kept, with 51 bases framed from the first base. V is shortened by 2 bases, J by 4 bases, and the region joining them spans 18 bases. The chain was built from TRBV15 and TRBJ2-1; 6 matching bases give a weak D call of TRBD1. Material: CD4+ or CD8+ T cells sorted from blood, obtained in a trial of the OX40 agonist ivuxolimab. The TCR was taken from an adult with an advanced solid tumor such as melanoma, head and neck, liver or kidney cancer. CDR3 reads: CATSRILQGRAYNEQFF. In nucleotides, the sequence is TGTGCCACCAGCAGAATACTACAGGGAAGGGCTTACAATGAGCAGTTCTTC.